Presented here are 10 T cell receptor beta chains from one specimen sequenced in a study of OX40 agonist ivuxolimab in advanced cancers. The table came from immunoSEQ multiplex PCR; TCRdb's copy has only in-frame clones and leaves some out. Counted here are some 70,000 clones, approximately 89% occurring once; the ten biggest clones make up less than 2.5%. Source: CD4+ or CD8+ T cells sorted from blood, taken in a trial of the OX40 agonist ivuxolimab. The receptors come from an adult with an advanced solid tumor such as melanoma, head and neck, liver or kidney cancer.

J is TRBJ2-5 and V is TRBV28; 12 nucleotides match TRBD2. Per the germline V gene, CDR1 is MDHEN and CDR2 is SYDVKM. The CDR3 spans 18 residues. The V gene end was trimmed by 6 bases and the J gene end by 1 base; junction bases not matched to a gene: 12. The CDR3 reads CASSGTTSGGLSQETQYF. The DNA for the CDR3 is TGTGCCAGCAGCGGCACGACTAGCGGGGGCCTTTCCCAAGAGACCCAGTACTTC.

The rearrangement uses TRBV2 and TRBJ1-2; 9 nucleotides line up with TRBD1. The CDR3 covers 18 residues. Germline CDR1 SNHLY, CDR2 FYNNEI. V lost 8 bases, J lost 0 bases, and 16 bases stayed unmatched. The CDR3 protein is CASGGLPPGTGSNYGYTF. In DNA, the CDR3 is TGTGCCAGCGGCGGCCTCCCCCCCGGGACAGGGTCTAACTATGGCTACACCTTC. The whole variable domain, filled in from reference TRBV2 and TRBJ1-2, reads EPEVTQTPSHQVTQMGQEVILRCVPISNHLYFYWYRQILGQKVEFLVSFYNNEISEKSEIFDDQFSVERPDGSNFTLKIRSTKLEDSAMYFCASGGLPPGTGSNYGYTFGSGTRLTVV.

The chain links TRBV7-9 to TRBJ2-5; TRBD2 might be the D (5 bases). Trimming shortened V by 2 bases and J by 4 bases, and 11 bases separated the two germline ends. Germline V gene sequence: CDR1 SEHNR, CDR2 FQNEAQ (reference sequence). This CDR3 spans 14 amino acids. The CDR3 is CASSLTVRGETQYF. CDR3 bases: TGTGCCAGCAGCTTAACAGTCCGGGGAGAGACCCAGTACTTC.

This chain uses TRBV11-3 with TRBJ2-4; perhaps TRBD2 as D (5 bases). CDR3 length equals 15 residues. Trimming shortened V by 1 base and J by 5 bases, and 12 bases separated the two germline ends. The germline gives CDR1 SGHNT, CDR2 YENEEA. CDR3 sequence (DNA): TGTGCCAGCAGCTTAGGAGGGTTAGTACAAAACATTCAGTACTTC. Its translation is CASSLGGLVQNIQYF.

The V call is TRBV7-6, the J call TRBJ2-7; D may be TRBD2 (7 bases). Germline assignment: CDR1 SGHVS and CDR2 FNYEAQ. This CDR3 comprises 17 residues. Trimming took off 2 bases at V and 6 bases at J, with 23 bases between the two ends. CDR3 DNA sequence: TGTGCCAGCAGCTTAACCCACAACACGGCAGGGGAGGGCGAGCAGTACTTC. Residues: CASSLTHNTAGEGEQYF.

The rearrangement uses TRBV18 and TRBJ2-3, with 13 bases lining up with TRBD2. CDR1 is KGHSH and CDR2 is LQKENI in the germline V gene. The CDR3 covers 16 residues. V dropped 3 bases and J dropped 3; count of bases not matched to a gene: 3. The CDR3 protein is CASSPGTSGVTDTQYF. CDR3 nucleotide sequence: TGTGCCAGCTCACCTGGGACTAGCGGGGTAACAGATACGCAGTATTTT.

This clone appeared a few times. The genes are TRBV7-9 and TRBJ2-2; 9 bases are a match to TRBD1. The germline gives CDR1 SEHNR, CDR2 FQNEAQ (reference sequence). This CDR3 comprises 15 residues. J gave up 7 bases and V 5 bases, and 8 bases lay outside the gene matches. CDR3 loop: CASSLGTGLLGELFF. CDR3 bases: TGTGCCAGCAGCCTAGGGACAGGGCTTCTCGGGGAGCTGTTTTTT.

The V and J genes are TRBV11-2 and TRBJ1-1, with D maybe TRBD1 (5 bases). The germline V gene has CDR1 SGHAT and CDR2 FQNNGV. The CDR3 extends over 15 amino acids. Between the trimmed V and J ends, which lost 5 bases and 0 bases, there was a span of 13 bases. CDR3 loop: CASSAADSLNTEAFF. The DNA for the CDR3 is TGTGCCAGCAGCGCCGCCGACAGCCTGAACACTGAAGCTTTCTTT.

In DNA form, the CDR3 reads TGTGCCAGCAGCTTAAGAGGGGACCCCTACAATGAGCAGTTCTTC. Its protein is CASSLRGDPYNEQFF. This sequence joins TRBV7-3 and TRBJ2-1; D may match TRBD1 or TRBD2 (5 bases each). CDR3 length: 15 amino acids. CDR1 SGHTA and CDR2 FQGTGA come from the germline V gene. V was pared by 1 base and J by 2 bases, with 9 bases between.

The chain has TRBV11-2 and TRBJ2-7; TRBD2 aligns across 12 bases. V gave up 5 bases and J gave up 2 bases; unmatched junction bases: 4. CDR1 is SGHAT and CDR2 is FQNNGV in the germline V gene. CDR3 length: 15 residues. The DNA for the CDR3 is TGTGCCAGCAGCCCAAGACTAGCGGGAGCCTACGAGCAGTACTTC. It is translated as CASSPRLAGAYEQYF.